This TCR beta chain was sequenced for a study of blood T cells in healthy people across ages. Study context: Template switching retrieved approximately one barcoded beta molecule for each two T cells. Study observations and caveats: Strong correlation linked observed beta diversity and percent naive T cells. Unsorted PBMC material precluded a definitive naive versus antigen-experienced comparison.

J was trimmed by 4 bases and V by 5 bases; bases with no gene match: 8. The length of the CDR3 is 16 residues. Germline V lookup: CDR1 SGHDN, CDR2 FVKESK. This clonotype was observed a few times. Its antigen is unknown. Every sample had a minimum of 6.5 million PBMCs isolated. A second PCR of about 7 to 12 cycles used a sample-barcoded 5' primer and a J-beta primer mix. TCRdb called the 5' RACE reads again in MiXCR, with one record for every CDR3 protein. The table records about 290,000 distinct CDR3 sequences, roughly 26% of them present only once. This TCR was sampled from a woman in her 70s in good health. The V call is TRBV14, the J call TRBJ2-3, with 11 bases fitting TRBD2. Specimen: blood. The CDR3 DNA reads TGTGCCAGCAGCTTTAGCGGGAGGGCCGGGGCAGATACGCAGTATTTT. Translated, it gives CASSFSGRAGADTQYF.